This TCR beta chain was identified in a study of spatial heterogeneity in lung cancer. The germline V and J ends were trimmed by 5 bases and 4 bases, with 15 bases remaining between them. There are 15 residues in the CDR3. The V gene's germline CDR1 is SNHLY and CDR2 FYNNEI. This sample's time point: sample taken at primary tumor resection. Without sorting, whole RNA was sequenced from tumor, nontumor lung or frozen PBMC. TCRdb used MiXCR to reprocess the 5' RACE reads, holding one entry per CDR3 protein. The top ten clones hold 5.5% to 7% of a sample with about 85,000 distinct CDR3 sequences, 15% to 20% of them seen once.

This clonotype originated in a male donor with early-stage non-small cell lung cancer. The source was PBMCs, collected at surgery. The chain combines TRBV2 with TRBJ1-5; D call uncertain. CDR3 protein: CASSLDHQRNQPQHF. The CDR3 nucleotides are TGTGCCAGCAGTCTGGACCATCAAAGGAATCAGCCCCAGCATTTT.